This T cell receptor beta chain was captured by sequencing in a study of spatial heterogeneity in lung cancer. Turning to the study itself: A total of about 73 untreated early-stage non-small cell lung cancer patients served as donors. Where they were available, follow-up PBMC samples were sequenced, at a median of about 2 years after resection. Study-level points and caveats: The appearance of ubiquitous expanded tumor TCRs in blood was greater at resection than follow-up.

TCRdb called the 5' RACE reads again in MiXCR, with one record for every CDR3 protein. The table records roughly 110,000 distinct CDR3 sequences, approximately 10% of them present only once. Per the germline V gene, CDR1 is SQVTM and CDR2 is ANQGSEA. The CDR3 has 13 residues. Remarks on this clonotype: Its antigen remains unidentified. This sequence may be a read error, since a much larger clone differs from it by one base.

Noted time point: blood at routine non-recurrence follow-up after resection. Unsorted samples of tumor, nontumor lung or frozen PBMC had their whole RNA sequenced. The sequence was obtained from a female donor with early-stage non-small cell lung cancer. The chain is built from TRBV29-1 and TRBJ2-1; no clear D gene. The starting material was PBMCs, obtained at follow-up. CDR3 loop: CSVEGLTTNELFF. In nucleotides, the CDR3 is TGCAGCGTTGAAGGGTTAACGACCAATGAGCTGTTCTTC.